The 27 T cell receptor beta chains in this list originate from one sample, sequenced in a study of T cell responses to AZD1222 COVID-19 vaccine. The method was immunoSEQ multiplex PCR; TCRdb's version includes in-frame clones alone and lacks a portion of them. The sample carries about 190,000 clones, just over 90% recorded once. Material: peripheral blood, obtained on day 0 of AZD1222 vaccination. These receptors all come from an adult in good health.

The chain uses TRBV27 and TRBJ2-2; TRBD1 matches at 7 bases. The junction had 17 bases not matched to a gene; V was cut back by 1 base and J by 0 bases. CDR1 and CDR2 from the germline V gene are MNHEY and SMNVEV (reference sequence). This CDR3 is built from 21 residues. The CDR3 loop reads CASSLLLRRTGFSSNTGELFF. CDR3 in DNA: TGTGCCAGCAGTTTATTGCTCCGACGGACAGGATTTTCATCGAACACCGGGGAGCTGTTTTTT.

The chain employs TRBV7-2 and TRBJ1-5; 7 bases map to TRBD1. The trim removed 5 bases at V and 1 base at J, leaving 5 bases unmatched. The CDR3 is 15 amino acids. Germline CDR1 is SGHTA and CDR2 is FQGNSA. This CDR3 is CASSVTGQSNQPQHF. The CDR3 DNA reads as TGTGCCAGCAGCGTAACGGGACAGAGCAATCAGCCCCAGCATTTT. Full variable domain (outside the CDR3, taken from reference TRBV7-2 and TRBJ1-5): GAGVSQSPSNKVTEKGKDVELRCDPISGHTALYWYRQSLGQGLEFLIYFQGNSAPDKSGLPSDRFSAERTGGSVSTLTIQRTQQEDSAVYLCASSVTGQSNQPQHFGDGTRLSIL.

The chain has TRBV18 and TRBJ1-6; perhaps TRBD1 as D (5 bases). Germline assignment: CDR1 KGHSH and CDR2 LQKENI. CDR3 length: 17 residues. The V and J ends lost 2 bases and 0 bases respectively, with 11 bases between them. The DNA for the CDR3 is TGTGCCAGCTCACCAATCGGGGGGAGCTCCTATAATTCACCCCTCCACTTT. This codes for CASSPIGGSSYNSPLHF.

This clone turned up a few times. The chain recombines TRBV27 with TRBJ2-2; TRBD1 agrees at 9 bases. CDR1 and CDR2 from the germline V gene are MNHEY and SMNVEV (reference sequence). This CDR3 region has 17 residues. The V gene end was trimmed by 2 bases and the J gene end by 3 bases; junction bases not matched to a gene: 7. In DNA, the CDR3 is TGTGCCAGCAGTTTAGGGGCGGGACAGGGTTACACCGGGGAGCTGTTTTTT. Amino acids: CASSLGAGQGYTGELFF.

This clone was observed a single time. The V call is TRBV27, the J call TRBJ2-7; TRBD2 is a possible D gene (6 bases). CDR3 size: 15 residues. Germline CDR1 MNHEY, CDR2 SMNVEV (reference sequence). Trimming cost V 4 bases and J 4 bases, with 17 bases left between them. CDR3 in DNA: TGTGCCAGCAGTTCACCGGGGGACGGGGGTTACGAGCAGTACTTC. This codes for CASSSPGDGGYEQYF.

The chain carries TRBV10-1 and TRBJ2-7; TRBD1 is a possible D gene (5 bases). V was trimmed by 4 bases and J by 3 bases, leaving 10 bases between them. This CDR3 is built from 13 residues. Germline V gene data show CDR1 as WNHNN and CDR2 as SYGVQD (reference sequence). The CDR3, as DNA: TGCGCCAGCAGTGCAGGGATTGGCTACGAGCAGTACTTC. Its translation is CASSAGIGYEQYF.

This clone appeared once. The chain carries TRBV6-1 and TRBJ1-1; D is possibly TRBD1 (6 bases). The CDR3 has 14 residues. Trimming cost V 2 bases and J 4 bases, with 11 bases left between them. Per the germline V gene, CDR1 is MNHNS and CDR2 is SASEGT. CDR3 sequence reads: CASSELTGLTEAFF. CDR3 bases: TGTGCCAGCAGTGAATTGACAGGACTCACTGAAGCTTTCTTT.

The chain recombines TRBV5-6 with TRBJ1-2; 9 nucleotides match TRBD1. The CDR3 has 14 amino acids. Germline CDR1 reads SGHDT; CDR2 reads YYEEEE. Trimming took 6 bases from V and 8 from J; bases not matched to a gene: 11. CDR3 protein: CASNIQGAQGGYTF. The CDR3 DNA follows: TGTGCCAGCAACATACAGGGGGCGCAGGGGGGCTACACCTTC.

V usage is TRBV24-1 and J usage is TRBJ2-1; 10 bases are a match to TRBD2. The trim removed 6 bases at V and 9 bases at J, leaving 10 bases unmatched. CDR1 KGHDR and CDR2 SFDVKD come from the germline V gene. The CDR3 spans 15 residues. The CDR3 protein is CATSPRGLAESEQFF. Written as DNA, the CDR3 is TGTGCCACCAGTCCCCGAGGACTAGCGGAGAGTGAGCAGTTCTTC.

The V call is TRBV27, the J call TRBJ2-5, with D hard to call. Germline lookup yields CDR1 MNHEY and CDR2 SMNVEV (reference sequence). This CDR3 contains 11 residues. Trimming left V 9 bases short and J 7 bases short, with 12 bases between. The CDR3 coding sequence is TGTGCCAGGCCTATTAAGGTGACCCAGTACTTC. This translates into CARPIKVTQYF.

This rearrangement joins TRBV19 to TRBJ1-1; no clear D. CDR3 length equals 14 residues. Germline CDR1 reads LNHDA; CDR2 reads SQIVND (reference sequence). The V gene lost 0 bases and the J gene lost 6 bases, with 11 bases spanning the gap. CDR3 protein: CASSIDGEEPEAFF. In DNA, the CDR3 is TGTGCCAGTAGTATAGACGGTGAGGAGCCTGAAGCTTTCTTT.

This clone was seen just once. The J gene is TRBJ2-2, the V gene TRBV7-3; 7 positions agree with TRBD1. Germline values: CDR1 SGHTA, CDR2 FQGTGA. The CDR3 covers 16 residues. V lost 7 bases and J lost 4; bases outside the gene matches: 12. The CDR3 sequence: CASIHRMGQFTGELFF. CDR3 in DNA: TGTGCCAGCATCCACCGCATGGGACAGTTCACCGGGGAGCTGTTTTTT.

This chain uses TRBV2 with TRBJ1-4; tentative D call: TRBD1 (6 bases). Germline V lookup: CDR1 SNHLY, CDR2 FYNNEI. This CDR3 is 11 amino acids long. The V and J ends lost 7 bases and 11 bases respectively, with 11 bases between them. The CDR3 nucleotides are TGTGCCAGCACTTCTGACAGGAAACTGTTTTTT. Its translation: CASTSDRKLFF.

As regards this clone: One end of the junction fails to match germline, which may point to a read error. The genes are TRBV7-7 and TRBJ2-3; D unresolved. This CDR3 is 14 amino acids long. From germline, CDR1 is SSHAT and CDR2 FNYEAQ (reference sequence). The CDR3, as DNA: TGTGCTAGCAGCCCGCCTGGCCTCACAGATACGCAGTATTTT. Protein product: CASSPPGLTDTQYF.

The genes are TRBV9 and TRBJ2-1; 12 bases are a match to TRBD2. The CDR3 runs to 18 residues. Unmatched junction bases numbered 6, after V lost 0 bases and J lost 2 bases. The germline V gene has CDR1 SGDLS and CDR2 YYNGEE. The DNA for the CDR3 is TGTGCCAGCAGCGTAGAGCTAGCGGGAGGGGGGCCCTACAATGAGCAGTTCTTC. Translated: CASSVELAGGGPYNEQFF. Combining the CDR3 with reference TRBV9 and TRBJ2-1 gives the whole variable domain DSGVTQTPKHLITATGQRVTLRCSPRSGDLSVYWYQQSLDQGLQFLIQYYNGEERAKGNILERFSAQQFPDLHSELNLSSLELGDSALYFCASSVELAGGGPYNEQFFGPGTRLTVL.

The rearrangement joins TRBV7-3 to TRBJ2-2, with D unresolved. Germline loops: CDR1 SGHTA, CDR2 FQGTGA. V was pared by 5 bases and J by 8 bases, with 12 bases between. The CDR3 length is 13 residues. The CDR3 loop is CASSPIMAGELFF. DNA of the CDR3: TGTGCCAGCAGCCCAATTATGGCTGGGGAGCTGTTTTTT.

V and J are TRBV19 and TRBJ1-5, with D possibly matching TRBD1 (5 bases). CDR3 size: 14 residues. Trimming took off 9 bases at V and 6 bases at J, with 18 bases between the two ends. CDR1 and CDR2 from the germline V gene are LNHDA and SQIVND (reference sequence). In nucleotides, the CDR3 is TGTGCCAGCCTCCAGGGTAAAGTGGGTCAGCCCCAGCATTTT. It codes for CASLQGKVGQPQHF.

V usage is TRBV7-9 and J usage is TRBJ2-7; D is unclear. The CDR3 is 14 amino acids. V lost 5 bases and J lost 3, with 14 bases in between. Germline CDR1 is SEHNR and CDR2 is FQNEAQ (reference sequence). DNA for the CDR3: TGTGCCAGCAGCCCATTGGACGGAGACTACGAGCAGTACTTC. This translates into CASSPLDGDYEQYF.

V usage is TRBV3-1 (or the pseudogene TRBV3-2) and J usage is TRBJ1-1; 8 bases align to TRBD1. The CDR3 covers 15 residues. CDR1 and CDR2 (germline): LGHDT, YNNKEL (reference sequence). The junction had 7 bases not matched to a gene; V was cut back by 2 bases and J by 5 bases. The CDR3 loop reads CASSQPGQGETEAFF. Written as DNA, the CDR3 is TGTGCCAGCAGCCAACCCGGACAGGGTGAAACTGAAGCTTTCTTT.

The chain recombines TRBV6-4 with TRBJ1-1, with 7 bases that match TRBD1. This CDR3 contains 18 residues. The germline V gene has CDR1 MRHNA and CDR2 SNTAGT. After removal of 2 bases from V and 2 bases from J, the junction contained 14 bases not matched to a gene. CDR3: CASSDPRDRWVENTEAFF. The CDR3 DNA sequence: TGTGCCAGCAGTGACCCTCGGGACAGATGGGTTGAAAACACTGAAGCTTTCTTT.

CDR3 DNA sequence: TGTGCCAGTAGTAAATCTTCCCAGAGACCCCGGCAGGAGACCCAGTACTTC. It codes for CASSKSSQRPRQETQYF. V and J are TRBV19 and TRBJ2-5; D is unclear. This CDR3 region has 17 residues. Between the trimmed V and J ends, which lost 4 bases and 5 bases, there was a span of 23 bases. Germline lookup yields CDR1 LNHDA and CDR2 SQIVND (reference sequence).

The rearrangement links TRBV27 to TRBJ2-3, with TRBD1 matching over 9 bases. Germline trimming cut 0 bases from V and 10 bases from J; bases unmatched to any gene: 8. The CDR3 contains 15 residues. Per germline, CDR1 MNHEY and CDR2 SMNVEV (reference sequence). As DNA, the CDR3 is TGTGCCAGCAGTTTATCGGACAGGGGAGCGATCGCGCAGTATTTT. Encoded protein: CASSLSDRGAIAQYF.

The gene calls are TRBV4-3 and TRBJ1-2; TRBD1 is a possible D gene (5 bases). The CDR3 spans 16 residues. Trimming pared 0 bases from V and 3 bases from J, leaving 14 bases between. From germline, CDR1 is LGHNA and CDR2 YSLEER. The CDR3 DNA reads as TGCGCCAGCAGCCAAGATGGGAGGGGAGGGGACTATGGCTACACCTTC. The encoded protein is CASSQDGRGGDYGYTF.

V usage is TRBV11-2 and J usage is TRBJ2-7; 7 positions agree with TRBD1. V gave up 1 base and J gave up 3 bases; unmatched junction bases: 3. The CDR3 is made up of 14 amino acids. In germline, CDR1 is SGHAT, CDR2 FQNNGV. CDR3 coding DNA: TGTGCCAGCAGCTTAGCGGGACAGCTCTACGAGCAGTACTTC. Protein sequence: CASSLAGQLYEQYF. Using reference TRBV11-2 and TRBJ2-7 for the parts outside the CDR3, the full variable domain is EAGVAQSPRYKIIEKRQSVAFWCNPISGHATLYWYQQILGQGPKLLIQFQNNGVVDDSQLPKDRFSAERLKGVDSTLKIQPAKLEDSAVYLCASSLAGQLYEQYFGPGTRLTVT.

The chain uses TRBV5-8 and TRBJ2-7, with D perhaps assigned TRBD1 or TRBD2 (6 bases each). There are 11 residues in the CDR3. Germline V gene lookup returns CDR1 SGHTS and CDR2 YDEGEE. V lost 4 bases, J lost 10 bases, and 12 bases lay in between. In DNA, the CDR3 is TGTGCCAGCAGCGGGGGGCTGGTTCAGTACTTC. This encodes CASSGGLVQYF. The full variable domain, rest sourced from reference TRBV5-8 and TRBJ2-7, is EAGVTQSPTHLIKTRGQQATLRCSPISGHTSVYWYQQALGLGLQFLLWYDEGEERNRGNFPPRFSGRQFPNYSSELNVNALELEDSALYLCASSGGLVQYFGPGTRLTVT.

The J gene is TRBJ1-2, the V gene TRBV5-1; TRBD1 aligns across 7 bases. Germline V gives CDR1 SGHRS, CDR2 YFSETQ. V trimming: 4 bases; J trimming: 3 bases; junction bases outside the gene matches: 6. This CDR3 contains 14 residues. CDR3 bases: TGCGCCAGCAGCATTTCCGGGACAGACTATGGCTACACCTTC. Translating gives CASSISGTDYGYTF.

The chain is built from TRBV4-2 and TRBJ1-1; D remains ambiguous. V lost 0 bases, J lost 2 bases, and 7 bases lay in between. Germline CDR1 LGHNA, CDR2 YNFKEQ. The CDR3 totals 14 residues. CDR3 nucleotides: TGTGCCAGCAGCCAAGATCCATATAACACTGAAGCTTTCTTT. Protein product: CASSQDPYNTEAFF.